The entry below describes one TCR beta chain. CDR3 size: 13 residues. V was trimmed by 6 bases and J by 3 bases, leaving 9 bases between them. CDR1 and CDR2 from the germline V gene are MDHEN and SYDVKM. The data are from a study of cytomegalovirus exposure and HLA in healthy donors. Healthy bone marrow donors made up the cohort. Both 60 Vbeta primers and 13 Jbeta primers went into the PCR. Produced via immunoSEQ multiplex PCR; TCRdb's table is partial and in-frame only. The data show approximately 110,000 clones, 76% seen once. This chain connects TRBV28 to TRBJ1-5; D gene uncertain. The specimen was PBMCs. The receptor's source is a man between 40 and 49 years old in good health and CMV-seropositive. CDR3 DNA sequence: TGTGCCAGCAGGTCGGGGAACAATCAGCCCCAGCATTTT. It translates to CASRSGNNQPQHF.